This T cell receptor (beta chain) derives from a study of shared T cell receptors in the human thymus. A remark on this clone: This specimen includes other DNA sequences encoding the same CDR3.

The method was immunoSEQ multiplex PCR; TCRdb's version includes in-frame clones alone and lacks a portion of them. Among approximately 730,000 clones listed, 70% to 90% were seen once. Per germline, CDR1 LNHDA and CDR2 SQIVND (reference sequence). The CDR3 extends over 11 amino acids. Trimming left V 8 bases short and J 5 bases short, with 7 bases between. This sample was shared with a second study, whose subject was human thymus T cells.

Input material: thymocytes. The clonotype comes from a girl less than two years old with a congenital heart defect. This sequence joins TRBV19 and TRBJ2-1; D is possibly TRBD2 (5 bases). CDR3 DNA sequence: TGTGCCAGTGGAGCGGACAATGAGCAGTTCTTC. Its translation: CASGADNEQFF.